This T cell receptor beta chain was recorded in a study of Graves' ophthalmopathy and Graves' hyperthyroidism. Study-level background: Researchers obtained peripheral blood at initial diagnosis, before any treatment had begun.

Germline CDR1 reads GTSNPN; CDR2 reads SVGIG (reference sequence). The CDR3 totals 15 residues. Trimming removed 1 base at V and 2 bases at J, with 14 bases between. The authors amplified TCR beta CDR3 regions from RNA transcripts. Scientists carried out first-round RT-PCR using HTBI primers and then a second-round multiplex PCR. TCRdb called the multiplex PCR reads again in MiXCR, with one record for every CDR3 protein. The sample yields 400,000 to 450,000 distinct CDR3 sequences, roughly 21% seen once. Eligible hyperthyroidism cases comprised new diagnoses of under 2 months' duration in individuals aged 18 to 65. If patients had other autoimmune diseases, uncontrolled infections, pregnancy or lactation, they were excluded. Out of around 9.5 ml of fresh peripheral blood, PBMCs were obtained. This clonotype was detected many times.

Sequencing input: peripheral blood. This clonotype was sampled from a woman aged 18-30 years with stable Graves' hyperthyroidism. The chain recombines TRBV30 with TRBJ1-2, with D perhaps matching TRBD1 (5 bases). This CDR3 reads CAWSAGDGLNYGYTF. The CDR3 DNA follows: TGTGCCTGGAGTGCGGGGGACGGCCTAAACTATGGCTACACCTTC. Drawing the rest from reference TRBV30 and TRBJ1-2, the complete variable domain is SQTIHQWPATLVQPVGSPLSLECTVEGTSNPNLYWYRQAAGRGLQLLFYSVGIGQISSEVPQNLSASRPQDRQFILSSKKLLLSDSGFYLCAWSAGDGLNYGYTFGSGTRLTVV.